This TCR beta chain was observed in a study of OX40 agonist ivuxolimab in advanced cancers. Findings and caveats of the study: Low normalized T-cell clonal expansion also characterized some of the nonresponders.

The method was immunoSEQ multiplex PCR; TCRdb's version includes in-frame clones alone and lacks a portion of them. Here the sample spans about 81,000 clones, approximately 89% being singletons. This clone occurred once. Its target is unknown. The sequence derives from an adult with an advanced solid tumor such as melanoma, head and neck, liver or kidney cancer. The material was CD4+ or CD8+ T cells sorted from blood, obtained in a trial of the OX40 agonist ivuxolimab.

The CDR3 here is CASSPPPGTSGTDTQYF. In DNA, the CDR3 is TGTGCCAGCAGCCCTCCCCCCGGGACTAGCGGGACAGATACGCAGTATTTT. This chain uses TRBV7-2 with TRBJ2-3, with 12 bases identical to TRBD2. The CDR3 runs 17 residues. Looked up from germline, CDR1 is SGHTA and CDR2 is FQGNSA. J was trimmed by 3 bases and V by 5 bases; bases with no gene match: 9.